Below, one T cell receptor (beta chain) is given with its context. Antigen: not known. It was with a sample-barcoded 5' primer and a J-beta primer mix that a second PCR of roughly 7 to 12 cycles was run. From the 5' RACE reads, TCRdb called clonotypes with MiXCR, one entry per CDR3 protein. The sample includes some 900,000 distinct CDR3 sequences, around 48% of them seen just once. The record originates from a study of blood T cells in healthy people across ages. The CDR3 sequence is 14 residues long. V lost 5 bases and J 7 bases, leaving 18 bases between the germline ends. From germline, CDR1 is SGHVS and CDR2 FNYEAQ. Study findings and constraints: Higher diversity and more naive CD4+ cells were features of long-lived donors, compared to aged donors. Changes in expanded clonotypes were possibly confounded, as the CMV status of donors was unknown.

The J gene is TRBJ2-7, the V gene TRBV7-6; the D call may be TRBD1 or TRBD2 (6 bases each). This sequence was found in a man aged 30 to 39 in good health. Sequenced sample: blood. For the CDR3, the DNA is TGTGCCAGCAGCGCGCTCTCAGGGGCGGGAGAGCAGTACTTC. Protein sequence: CASSALSGAGEQYF.